This paragraph covers one TCR beta chain sequence. It lacks a known antigen. Base qualities are not recorded, but no much larger clone differs from it by a single base. Peripheral blood CD8+ and CD4+ T cells from healthy donors, Susac syndrome patients and multiple sclerosis patients were profiled using high-throughput TCR beta sequencing. Multiple sclerosis controls were treatment-naive patients with stable or active relapsing-remitting disease fulfilling revised McDonald criteria. Bulk CD8+ and CD4+ T cells were purified by magnetic negative isolation, whereas CD8+ TEMRA cells were enriched by FACS. Blood was drawn into EDTA tubes, processed within 24 hours, and PBMCs were isolated by density gradient centrifugation. PBMCs intended for TCR sequencing were cryopreserved in liquid nitrogen and thawed later in a water bath at 37 degrees C. Purity of sorted or isolated CD4+, CD8+ and CD8+ TEMRA cells was at least 90%.

CDR1 PRHDT and CDR2 FYEKMQ were looked up in the germline V gene (reference sequence). The V and J ends are trimmed by 2 bases and 8 bases, leaving 18 bases between them. Inclusive of the bounding cysteine and phenylalanine, the CDR3 is 15 residues long. The only DNA kept is the CDR3, 45 bases in frame from the first base. This record comes from a study of CD8 T cells in Susac syndrome (dated by TCRdb to between 2017 and 2020). For the wider study: Repertoire sequencing was used to test whether CD8+ T cell activation and differentiation in Susac syndrome was antigen driven. The clonality of the CD8+ T cell repertoire was compared across approximately twelve healthy donors, some 14 Susac syndrome patients and around 16 multiple sclerosis patients.

Study-wide findings and limitations: The TCR sequencing and HLA analysis was acknowledged to have included a relatively small number of individuals.

RNA was extracted using the RNeasy kit, and roughly 0.5 to 1 ug of the RNA was reverse transcribed with random hexamers. TCR beta CDR3 regions were amplified with the immunoSEQ multiplex PCR assay covering 54 Vbeta and 13 Jbeta segments. PCR amplification bias was corrected using a synthetic template baseline for primer optimization and computational correction. The original methods were these. Reads were annotated to V, D and J genes according to IMGT and were analyzed with immunoSEQ Analyzer, with only productive sequences retained. Clonality was calculated as one minus the Shannon entropy normalized by log2 of the number of productive unique sequences. Public and private clones were assessed among the 100 most prevalent clones of each patient and control. Susac-specific clones were defined as absent from healthy and MS cohorts, 800 to 1,200 published viral clones and other ImmuneACCESS disease sequences. Using fastp at Q25 and MiXCR, TCRdb reprocessed the public reads and kept productive beta chains. CDR3 protein duplicates are merged, each entry listing the most common genes and DNA. In this record, the V and J calls reflect TCRdb's handling and not the investigators' own analysis. Present in this sample are roughly 120,000 distinct CDR3 sequences, 85% to 95% of which were seen just once. Jointly, the top ten make up roughly 0.3% of the sample.

The chain employs TRBV13 and TRBJ1-1, with no confidently assigned D gene. Sequencing input: CD8+ T cells from PBMCs. The clonotype originates from a human donor with multiple sclerosis. The CDR3: CASSLRRTKPGEAFF. The DNA reads as follows: TGTGCCAGCAGCTTACGCCGTACTAAACCCGGGGAAGCTTTCTTT.